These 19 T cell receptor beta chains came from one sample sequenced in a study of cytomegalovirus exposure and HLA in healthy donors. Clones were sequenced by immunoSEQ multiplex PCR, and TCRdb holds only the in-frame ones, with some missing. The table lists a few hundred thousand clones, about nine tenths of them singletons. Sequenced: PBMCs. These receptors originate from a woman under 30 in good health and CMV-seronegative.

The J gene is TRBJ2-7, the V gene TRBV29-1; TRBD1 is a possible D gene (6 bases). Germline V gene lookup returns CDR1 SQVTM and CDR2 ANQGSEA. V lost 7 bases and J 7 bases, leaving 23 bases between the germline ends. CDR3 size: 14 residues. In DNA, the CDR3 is TGCAGCGCCCAGGGGACACGTTTTTCTGGAGAGCAGTACTTC. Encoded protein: CSAQGTRFSGEQYF.

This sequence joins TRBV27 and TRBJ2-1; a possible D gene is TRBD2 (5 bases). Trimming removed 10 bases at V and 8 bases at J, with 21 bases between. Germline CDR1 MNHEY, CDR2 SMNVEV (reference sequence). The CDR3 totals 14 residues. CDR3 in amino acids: CATLSGPFGDEQFF. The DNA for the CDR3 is TGTGCCACCCTGAGCGGTCCTTTCGGGGATGAGCAGTTCTTC.

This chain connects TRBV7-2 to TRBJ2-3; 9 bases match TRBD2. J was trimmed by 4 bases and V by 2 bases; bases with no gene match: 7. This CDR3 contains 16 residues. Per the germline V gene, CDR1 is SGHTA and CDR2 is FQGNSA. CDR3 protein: CASSLRLAGEADTQYF. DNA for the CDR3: TGTGCCAGCAGCTTAAGGTTAGCGGGAGAGGCAGATACGCAGTATTTT.

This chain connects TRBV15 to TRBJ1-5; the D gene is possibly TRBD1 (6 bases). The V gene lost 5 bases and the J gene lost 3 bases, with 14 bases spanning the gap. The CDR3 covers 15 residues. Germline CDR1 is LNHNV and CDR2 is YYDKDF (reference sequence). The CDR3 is CATSLGQEINQPQHF. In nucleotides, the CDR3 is TGTGCCACCAGCTTGGGACAAGAAATCAATCAGCCCCAGCATTTT.

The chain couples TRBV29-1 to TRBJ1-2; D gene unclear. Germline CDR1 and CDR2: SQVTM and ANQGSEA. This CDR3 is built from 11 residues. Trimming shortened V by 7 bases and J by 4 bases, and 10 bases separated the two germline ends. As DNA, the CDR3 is TGCAGCGACGGGAGCAGCTATGGCTACACCTTC. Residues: CSDGSSYGYTF.

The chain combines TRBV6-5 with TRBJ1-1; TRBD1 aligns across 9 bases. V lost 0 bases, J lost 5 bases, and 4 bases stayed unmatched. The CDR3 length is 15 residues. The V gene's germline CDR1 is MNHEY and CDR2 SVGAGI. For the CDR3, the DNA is TGTGCCAGCAGTTACTCGAGTGGACAGGGGACTGAAGCTTTCTTT. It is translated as CASSYSSGQGTEAFF.

CDR3 sequence reads: CASSLLGQENIQYF. In nucleotides, the CDR3 is TGCGCCAGCAGCCTCCTTGGACAGGAAAACATTCAGTACTTC. The V and J genes are TRBV4-3 and TRBJ2-4, with 7 positions matching TRBD1. V lost 4 bases and J lost 5; bases outside the gene matches: 5. Germline CDR1 and CDR2: LGHNA and YSLEER. CDR3 length: 14 amino acids.

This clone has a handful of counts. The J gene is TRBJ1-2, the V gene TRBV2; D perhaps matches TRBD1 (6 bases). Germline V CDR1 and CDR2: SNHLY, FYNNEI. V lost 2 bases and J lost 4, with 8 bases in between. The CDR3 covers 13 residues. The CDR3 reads CASSEQGIYGYTF. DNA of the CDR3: TGTGCCAGCAGTGAACAGGGGATCTATGGCTACACCTTC.

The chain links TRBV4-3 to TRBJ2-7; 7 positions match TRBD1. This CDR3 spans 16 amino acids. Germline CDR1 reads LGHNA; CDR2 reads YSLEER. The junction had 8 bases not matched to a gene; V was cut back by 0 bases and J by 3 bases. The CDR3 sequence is CASSQDPGQNFYEQYF. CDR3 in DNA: TGCGCCAGCAGCCAAGATCCGGGACAGAACTTCTACGAGCAGTACTTC.

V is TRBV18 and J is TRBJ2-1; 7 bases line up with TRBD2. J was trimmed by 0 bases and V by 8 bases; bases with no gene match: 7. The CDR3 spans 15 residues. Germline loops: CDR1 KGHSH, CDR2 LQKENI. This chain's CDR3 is CASRGREDSYNEQFF. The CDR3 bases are TGTGCCAGCCGAGGGAGGGAGGACTCCTACAATGAGCAGTTCTTC.

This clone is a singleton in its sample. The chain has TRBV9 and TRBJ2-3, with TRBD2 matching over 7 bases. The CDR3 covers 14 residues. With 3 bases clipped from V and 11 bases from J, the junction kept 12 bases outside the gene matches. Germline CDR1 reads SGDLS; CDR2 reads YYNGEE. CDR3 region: CASSGREREGGQYF. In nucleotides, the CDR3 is TGTGCCAGCAGCGGAAGAGAGAGGGAGGGAGGGCAGTATTTT.

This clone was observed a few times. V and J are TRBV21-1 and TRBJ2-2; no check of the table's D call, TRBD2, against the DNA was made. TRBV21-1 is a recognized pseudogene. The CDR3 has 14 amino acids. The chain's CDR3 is CASSNLGNTGELFF. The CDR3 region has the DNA TGTGCCAGCAGCAACCTCGGGAACACCGGGGAGCTGTTTTTT.

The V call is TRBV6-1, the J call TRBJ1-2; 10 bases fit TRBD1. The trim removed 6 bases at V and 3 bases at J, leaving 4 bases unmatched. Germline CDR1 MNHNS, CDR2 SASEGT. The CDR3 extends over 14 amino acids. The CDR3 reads CASSRTGGDYGYTF. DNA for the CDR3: TGTGCCAGCAGCCGGACAGGGGGAGACTATGGCTACACCTTC.

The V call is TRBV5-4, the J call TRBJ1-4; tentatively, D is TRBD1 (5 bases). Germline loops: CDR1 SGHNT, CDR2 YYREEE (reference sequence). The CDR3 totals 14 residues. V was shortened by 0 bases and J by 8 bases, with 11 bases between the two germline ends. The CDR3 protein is CASSLDEEGEKLFF. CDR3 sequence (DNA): TGTGCCAGCAGCTTGGATGAGGAGGGGGAAAAACTGTTTTTT. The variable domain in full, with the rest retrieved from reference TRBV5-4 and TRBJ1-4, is ETGVTQSPTHLIKTRGQQVTLRCSSQSGHNTVSWYQQALGQGPQFIFQYYREEENGRGNFPPRFSGLQFPNYSSELNVNALELDDSALYLCASSLDEEGEKLFFGSGTQLSVL.

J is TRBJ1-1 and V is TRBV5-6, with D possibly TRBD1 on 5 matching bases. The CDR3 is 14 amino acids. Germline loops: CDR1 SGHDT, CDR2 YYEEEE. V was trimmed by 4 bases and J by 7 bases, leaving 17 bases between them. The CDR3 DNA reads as TGTGCCAGCAGCCCCGGCCAGGGTGGCCTTGAAGCTTTCTTT. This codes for CASSPGQGGLEAFF.

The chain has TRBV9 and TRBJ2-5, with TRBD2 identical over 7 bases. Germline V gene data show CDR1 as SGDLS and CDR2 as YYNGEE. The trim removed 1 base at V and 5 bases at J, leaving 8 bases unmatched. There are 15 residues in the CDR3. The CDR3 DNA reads TGTGCCAGCAGCGTAATTGGCGGGAGTCGTGAGACCCAGTACTTC. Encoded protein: CASSVIGGSRETQYF.

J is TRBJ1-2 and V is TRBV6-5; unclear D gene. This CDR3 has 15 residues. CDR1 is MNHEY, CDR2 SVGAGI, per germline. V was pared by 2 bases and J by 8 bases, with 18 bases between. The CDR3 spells CASSYISSSSGGYTF. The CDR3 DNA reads TGTGCCAGCAGTTACATCTCTAGCTCCAGCGGGGGCTACACCTTC.

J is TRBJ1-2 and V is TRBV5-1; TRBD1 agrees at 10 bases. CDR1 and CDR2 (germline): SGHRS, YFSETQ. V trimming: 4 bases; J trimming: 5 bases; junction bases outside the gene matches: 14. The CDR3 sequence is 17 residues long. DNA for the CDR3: TGCGCCAGCAGCCCCCAACCGACAGGGGGCGAGACTTATGGCTACACCTTC. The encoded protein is CASSPQPTGGETYGYTF.

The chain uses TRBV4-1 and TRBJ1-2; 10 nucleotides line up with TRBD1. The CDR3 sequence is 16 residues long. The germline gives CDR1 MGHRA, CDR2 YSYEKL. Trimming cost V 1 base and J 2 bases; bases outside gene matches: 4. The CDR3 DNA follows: TGCGCCAGCAGCCAAGGGGGGACAGGGGTGAACTATGGCTACACCTTC. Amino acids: CASSQGGTGVNYGYTF.